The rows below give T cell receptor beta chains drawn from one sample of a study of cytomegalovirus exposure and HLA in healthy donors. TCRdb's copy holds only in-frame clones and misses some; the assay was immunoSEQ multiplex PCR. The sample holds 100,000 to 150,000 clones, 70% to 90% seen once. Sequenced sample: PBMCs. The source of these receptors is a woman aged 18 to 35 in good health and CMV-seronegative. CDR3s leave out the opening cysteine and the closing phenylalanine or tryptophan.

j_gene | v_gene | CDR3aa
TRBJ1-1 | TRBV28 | ASSPPRGTEAF
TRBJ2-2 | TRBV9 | ASSVRDGGDTGELF
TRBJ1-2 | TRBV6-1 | ASSERTGHNYGYT
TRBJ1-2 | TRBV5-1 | ASSLDRGNYGYT
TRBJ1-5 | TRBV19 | ASSILVAAYLYQPQH
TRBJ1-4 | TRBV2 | AKSGGTNEKLF
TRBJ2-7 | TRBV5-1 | ASRRGQGAYYEQY
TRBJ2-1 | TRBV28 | ASSPLARGYNEQF
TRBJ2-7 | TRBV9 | ASSVTPSAAGLPYEQY
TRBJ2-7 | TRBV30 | AWSSGTGSYEQY
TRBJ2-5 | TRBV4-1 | ASSQDESSGLTETQY
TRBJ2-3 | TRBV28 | ASSHILAGDTDTQY
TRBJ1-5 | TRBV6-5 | ASRTRQGANQPQH